This T cell receptor beta chain was captured by sequencing in a study of beta chain features in type 1 diabetes (dated by TCRdb to the late 2010s). About the study as a whole: Mean age, gender distribution, total cell number and subset yield did not differ between patients and healthy donors. A total of some 100,000,000 sorted cells were examined across all samples, and a strong correlation was observed between cell number per subset and RNA yield. In the study, TCRB repertoires of sorted circulating CD4+ T cell subsets from recently diagnosed type 1 diabetes patients were compared with those of matched healthy donors. Whereas all 30 or so donors provided naive and central memory subsets, regulatory and stem cell-like memory subsets were isolated from just 8 patients and roughly 8 healthy donors.

Here is what the overall study found, with its caveats: Only small numbers of individuals were included in the HLA sub-analyses, which left unresolved whether HLA type had any influence on TCRB rearrangement. Because cDNA was sequenced instead of genomic DNA, activated cells with high expression could be over-represented, although the groups did not differ in activation or CD3 levels. Fewer insertions and more nucleotide deletions at VDJ recombination sites were observed in patients with type 1 diabetes, implying thymic rearrangement abnormalities. Shorter templates might be favored by PCR, yet because patient and control samples were amplified and corrected together, any such skew would affect both groups equally. In all four CD4+ subsets, TCRB CDR3 length was moderately but significantly shorter in type 1 diabetes patients. The naive, central memory and regulatory TCRB repertoires appeared to resemble one another more closely among patients than among healthy donors.

Each donor gave one peripheral blood draw, approximately 120 mL on average, collected into heparinised tubes. Naive, central memory, regulatory and stem cell-like memory CD4+ T cells were sorted on a BD FACSAria II using a panel including CD45RO, CCR7, CD25, CD127, CD95 and CD27. All sorted populations exceeded 95% purity. PBMCs were isolated immediately by Lymphoprep density gradient centrifugation and stained directly without culture. Samples were stained and sorted in pairs, with one healthy donor and one patient per experiment, so that batch effects were minimized. The trim is 5 bases for V and 1 base for J, with a gap of 8 bases between the germline ends. Measured from the cysteine to the phenylalanine, the CDR3 is 13 residues long. CDR3 DNA only is kept here, 39 bases in frame from base 1. In the germline V gene, CDR1 corresponds to SGHVS and CDR2 to FNYEAQ. The entire isolated RNA was reverse transcribed using the High Capacity cDNA Reverse Transcription Kit, and thus expressed TCRB transcripts were sequenced. Deep immunoSEQ sequencing was applied to naive, central memory and regulatory T cell samples, giving an average of roughly 3.5 million total reads per sample. Sorted cells were lysed in RLT buffer and RNA was extracted with DNase-treated RNeasy Micro or Mini kits, depending on cell number. To prevent cross-contamination, each cell subset was processed individually, whereas patient and healthy donor samples were processed jointly. Using the immunoSEQ multiplex PCR, TCRB sequences were amplified from cDNA into 87-bp fragments spanning the CDR3 region. Sequencing of the amplicons was performed on the Illumina HiSeq platform. From the authors' description of their analysis: Synthetic template baselines were used to correct PCR bias computationally, reads within Hamming distance 2 were collapsed, and singletons that could not be merged were discarded. Reads were aligned to IMGT to assign V, D and J genes, CDR3 length, and insertions or deletions at six rearrangement sites. Within each subset, clonotype counts were normalized to the number of sorted cells before true diversity and Gini coefficients were calculated with the tcR R package. The overlap coefficient, calculated on TCRB nucleotide sequences, was used to quantify repertoire sharing. Out-of-frame TCRB sequences from naive cells were analyzed to stand in for the pre-selection repertoire. Entries here come from immuneACCESS through TCRdb and include only in-frame sequences with V and J called. Some clones fail to appear in such tables; in the studies checked, an unresolved V gene covers under half of the shortfall, and the cause of the remainder is unknown. V and J calls and clone size come straight from that table; D and trimming were deduced from the DNA. Within this sample are under 350,000 clones, with roughly an eighth of them counted one time only. The leading ten clones occupy 0.015% to 0.02% of the sample.

A remark on this clone: This clone's antigen is unknown. No much larger clonotype is one base removed from it; base qualities were not supplied.

The source material was naive CD4+ T cells from blood. The cell subset or site label, as the study defines it: true naive CD4+ T cells. The chain joins TRBV7-6 to TRBJ2-5, and TRBD2 may be the D gene, going by 5 matching bases. This sequence originates from a man aged 25-45 years with type 1 diabetes. The bases are TGTGCCAGCAGCGGGCTAGCCCAAGAGACCCAGTACTTC. The encoded protein is CASSGLAQETQYF.